The rows below give T cell receptor beta chains drawn from one sample of a study of shared clonotypes between healthy human individuals. Sequencing was performed with immunoSEQ multiplex PCR; in TCRdb, only in-frame clones are kept and a portion is missing. This table holds millions of clones, 90% to 95% found once. What was sequenced was naive CD4+ T cells sorted from blood. These receptors all come from a man between 18 and 29 years old in good health. Both conserved end residues are part of each CDR3. A D gene is named only where the DNA matches it firmly. Only some rows state a clone size, as once, few, many or a class for expanded clones.

size	V	length	D	J	CDR3	DNA
NA	TRBV6-1	12	NA	TRBJ1-2	CACLGVAYGYTF	TGTGCCTGCCTTGGGGTGGCCTATGGCTACACCTTC
NA	TRBV4-1	19	NA	TRBJ1-6	CASSQDKAGSTAYNSPLHF	TGCGCCAGCAGCCAAGATAAGGCGGGAAGTACGGCCTATAATTCACCCCTCCACTTT
once	TRBV28	15	TRBD1	TRBJ2-4	CASSHRGVAKNIQYF	TGTGCCAGCAGTCACAGGGGGGTGGCCAAAAACATTCAGTACTTC
NA	TRBV28	14	TRBD1	TRBJ2-7	CASSRTGEGYEQYF	TGTGCCAGCAGCCGGACAGGGGAAGGGTACGAGCAGTACTTC
NA	TRBV19	14	NA	TRBJ2-2	CASSIKANTGELFF	TGTGCCAGTAGTATAAAGGCCAACACCGGGGAGCTGTTTTTT
few	TRBV28	15	NA	TRBJ1-5	CASSLKGNSNQPQHF	TGTGCCAGCAGTTTAAAGGGGAATAGCAATCAGCCCCAGCATTTT
NA	TRBV2	13	NA	TRBJ1-2	CASSEEVLGGYTF	TGTGCCAGCAGTGAAGAGGTCCTTGGGGGCTACACCTTC
NA	TRBV11-3	12	NA	TRBJ2-3	CASSLAGDTQYF	TGTGCCAGCAGCTTGGCGGGAGATACGCAGTATTTT
NA	TRBV5-1	14	NA	TRBJ2-2	CASSPLGGAGELFF	TGCGCCAGCAGCCCTCTCGGAGGGGCCGGGGAGCTGTTTTTT
once	TRBV5-8	14	NA	TRBJ2-1	CASSLDQNRNEQFF	TGTGCCAGCAGCTTGGACCAGAATAGGAATGAGCAGTTCTTC
NA	TRBV28	12	NA	TRBJ1-2	CASLSSAKGYTF	TGTGCCAGCCTCAGTAGCGCCAAAGGCTACACCTTC
NA	TRBV5-4	14	NA	TRBJ2-3	CASSSGGSTDTQYF	TGTGCCAGCAGCTCGGGCGGGTCAACAGATACGCAGTATTTT
NA	TRBV28	15	NA	TRBJ1-2	CASSLPGIKGYGYTF	TGTGCCAGCAGTTTGCCGGGTATAAAGGGGTATGGCTACACCTTC
NA	TRBV19	13	NA	TRBJ1-6	CASTRGYNSPLHF	TGTGCCAGTACTCGCGGCTATAATTCACCCCTCCACTTT
NA	TRBV9	14	NA	TRBJ2-5	CASSVGALQETQYF	TGTGCCAGCAGCGTAGGAGCGCTACAAGAGACCCAGTACTTC
NA	TRBV6-5	14	TRBD1	TRBJ1-2	CASSSQGSVSSYTF	TGTGCCAGCAGTTCACAGGGGTCCGTGAGTAGCTACACCTTC
NA	TRBV11-2	13	NA	TRBJ1-5	CASSFGQYQPQHF	TGTGCCAGCAGCTTCGGACAGTATCAGCCCCAGCATTTT
NA	TRBV7-2	15	NA	TRBJ1-5	CASSFISGNNQPQHF	TGTGCCAGCAGCTTTATCTCGGGGAATAATCAGCCCCAGCATTTT
NA	TRBV11-2	15	NA	TRBJ1-1	CASSWASGVNTEAFF	TGTGCCAGCAGCTGGGCTTCGGGCGTGAACACTGAAGCTTTCTTT
NA	TRBV5-1	15	NA	TRBJ1-1	CASAQATGRNTEAFF	TGCGCCAGCGCTCAAGCGACAGGCCGGAACACTGAAGCTTTCTTT
NA	TRBV18	11	NA	TRBJ1-2	CASSLDVGYTF	TGTGCCAGCTCACTCGACGTAGGCTACACCTTC
NA	TRBV5-1	15	NA	TRBJ1-3	CASSLGDGSGNTIYF	TGCGCCAGCAGCTTGGGGGACGGTTCTGGAAACACCATATATTTT
NA	TRBV5-1	15	NA	TRBJ1-4	CASSSRITTNEKLFF	TGCGCCAGCAGTTCCAGAATCACAACTAATGAAAAACTGTTTTTT
NA	TRBV6-1	15	TRBD1	TRBJ2-7	CASSAQGQGLDEQYF	TGTGCCAGCAGCGCCCAGGGACAGGGCCTCGACGAGCAGTACTTC
NA	TRBV10-3	14	NA	TRBJ2-2	CAISLGGAPGELFF	TGTGCCATCTCTCTGGGGGGTGCTCCCGGGGAGCTGTTTTTT
NA	TRBV19	15	NA	TRBJ2-2	CASSIRPTNTGELFF	TGTGCCAGTAGTATCAGGCCCACGAACACCGGGGAGCTGTTTTTT
NA	TRBV28	17	NA	TRBJ1-2	CASSFPRLGRVTYGYTF	TGTGCCAGCAGTTTCCCTCGGTTGGGACGCGTGACCTATGGCTACACCTTC
NA	TRBV5-6	13	NA	TRBJ2-3	CASSLLETDTQYF	TGTGCCAGCAGCTTGCTAGAGACAGATACGCAGTATTTT
once	TRBV6-5	14	NA	TRBJ2-1	CASSYSTRYNEQFF	TGTGCCAGCAGTTACTCAACACGATACAATGAGCAGTTCTTC
NA	TRBV29-1	13	NA	TRBJ1-4	CSVPGRAGEKLFF	TGCAGCGTTCCAGGGAGGGCTGGCGAAAAACTGTTTTTT
NA	TRBV7-2	17	TRBD2	TRBJ2-5	CASSFSGVRGGRETQYF	TGTGCCAGCAGTTTTTCTGGAGTGCGGGGGGGCAGGGAGACCCAGTACTTC
NA	TRBV9	15	TRBD2	TRBJ2-6	CASLSGSAGANVLTF	TGTGCCAGCCTAAGCGGGAGTGCTGGGGCCAACGTCCTGACTTTC
NA	TRBV9	12	NA	TRBJ2-5	CATGRGRETQYF	TGTGCCACCGGGAGGGGGCGAGAGACCCAGTACTTC
NA	TRBV30	12	NA	TRBJ2-3	CAWSSLGDTQYF	TGTGCCTGGAGTTCGTTAGGAGATACGCAGTATTTT
NA	TRBV28	15	TRBD1	TRBJ1-4	CASSLPGTANEKLFF	TGTGCCAGCAGTTTACCCGGGACAGCTAATGAAAAACTGTTTTTT
NA	TRBV9	15	TRBD2	TRBJ2-3	CASSVGAGAIDTQYF	TGTGCCAGCAGCGTAGGGGCGGGAGCGATAGATACGCAGTATTTT
few	TRBV18	12	NA	TRBJ2-2	CASSPGTGELFF	TGTGCCAGCTCACCAGGGACCGGGGAGCTGTTTTTT
NA	TRBV4-1	17	NA	TRBJ2-7	CASSQDLLHRSSYEQYF	TGCGCCAGCAGCCAAGATCTGTTGCACAGGAGCTCCTACGAGCAGTACTTC
once	TRBV20-1	11	NA	TRBJ1-2	CSARGGDGYTF	TGCAGTGCTAGAGGGGGGGATGGCTACACCTTC
once	TRBV28	17	TRBD1	TRBJ1-5	CASSLDRGLASNQPQHF	TGTGCCAGCAGTTTGGACAGGGGGCTCGCTAGCAATCAGCCCCAGCATTTT